The TCR beta chain under discussion was sequenced for a study of blood T cell repertoires in COVID-19. On the study more broadly: The United States, Italy and Spain were the sources of the acute and convalescent COVID-19 samples. In each case, the material was cDNA or gDNA derived from T cells, B-cell-depleted T cells, or PBMCs.

This table comes from immunoSEQ multiplex PCR, and its TCRdb copy is limited to in-frame clones, with some not included. This sample has under 95,000 clones, with approximately 85% found just once. This CDR3 has 17 amino acids. Germline V gives CDR1 MDHEN, CDR2 SYDVKM. Trimming removed 9 bases from V and 9 bases from J; junction bases left unmatched: 22. The material sequenced was peripheral blood. This sequence was found in a human donor in a cohort sampled during active COVID-19. The J gene is TRBJ2-1, the V gene TRBV28; 8 nucleotides align to TRBD2. DNA for the CDR3: TGTGCCAGACCTAAATTTCGCGGGAGGAGGTTGTTATGTGAGCAGTTCTTC. This gives the protein CARPKFRGRRLLCEQFF.